The 18 T cell receptor beta chains below come from one sample, sequenced in a study of cytomegalovirus exposure and HLA in healthy donors. Both 60 Vbeta primers and 13 Jbeta primers went into the PCR. The method was immunoSEQ multiplex PCR; TCRdb's version includes in-frame clones alone and lacks a portion of them. The sample has some 190,000 clones, roughly three quarters seen once. The sequencing input was PBMCs. The receptors here all came from a woman in her 30s in good health and CMV-seropositive.

V gene TRBV20-1 combines with J gene TRBJ1-1; tentatively, D is TRBD1 (5 bases). V shed 6 bases and J shed 9 bases, with 14 bases lying between them. There are 11 residues in the CDR3. The germline CDR1 and CDR2 sequences are DFQATT and SNEGSKA (reference sequence). In DNA, the CDR3 is TGCAGTGCCCCGCAGGGTTTGAAAGCTTTCTTT. Translation gives CSAPQGLKAFF.

The chain joins TRBV27 to TRBJ2-5, with a weak D call TRBD1 (5 bases). Gene TRBJ2-7 matches the end of the DNA better, so the J call may be wrong. Germline V gene sequence: CDR1 MNHEY, CDR2 SMNVEV (reference sequence). The CDR3 is 15 amino acids. For the CDR3, the DNA is TGTGCCAGCAGCCCTCTAGGGGCAAGCTCCTACGAGCAGTACTTC. It yields the protein CASSPLGASSYEQYF.

This chain joins TRBV7-9 and TRBJ1-4, with D maybe TRBD1 (6 bases). Germline CDR1 is SEHNR and CDR2 is FQNEAQ (reference sequence). V lost 6 bases and J lost 7, with 15 bases in between. The CDR3 is 14 residues long. The CDR3 bases are TGTGCCAGCAGTAGACAGGCGACGAGTGAAAAACTGTTTTTT. This translates into CASSRQATSEKLFF.

DNA of the CDR3: TGTGCCACCAGCAGAGATCTTATGACAGGGGATCAGCCCCAGCATTTT. This encodes CATSRDLMTGDQPQHF. This chain uses TRBV15 with TRBJ1-5; 8 bases are shared with TRBD1. CDR1 and CDR2 from the germline V gene are LNHNV and YYDKDF (reference sequence). This CDR3 comprises 16 residues. V trimming: 0 bases; J trimming: 5 bases; junction bases outside the gene matches: 6. Based on the CDR3 plus reference TRBV15 and TRBJ1-5, the full variable domain is DAMVIQNPRYQVTQFGKPVTLSCSQTLNHNVMYWYQQKSSQAPKLLFHYYDKDFNNEADTPDNFQSRRPNTSFCFLDIRSPGLGDTAMYLCATSRDLMTGDQPQHFGDGTRLSIL.

The chain couples TRBV15 to TRBJ2-3; tentatively, D is TRBD1 (6 bases). V lost 11 bases, J lost 3 bases, and 15 bases lay in between. Germline-derived CDR1 and CDR2 are LNHNV and YYDKDF (reference sequence). CDR3 length equals 13 residues. Here the CDR3 reads CAVGWTVTDTQYF. Written as DNA, the CDR3 is TGTGCCGTGGGGTGGACAGTTACAGATACGCAGTATTTT.

The gene calls are TRBV19 and TRBJ2-2; TRBD1 matches at 9 bases. Trimming cost V 3 bases and J 7 bases; bases outside gene matches: 6. The CDR3 totals 15 residues. CDR1 LNHDA and CDR2 SQIVND come from the germline V gene (reference sequence). The CDR3 nucleotides read TGTGCCAGTAGTATCACAGGGGGCGCGATCGGGGAGCTGTTTTTT. Protein product: CASSITGGAIGELFF.

The chain uses TRBV4-2 and TRBJ2-1; 7 bases fit TRBD1. The CDR3 runs 13 residues. Trimming at V came to 6 bases and at J to 6 bases, leaving 5 bases not matched to a gene. CDR1 LGHNA and CDR2 YNFKEQ come from the germline V gene. The CDR3 is CASRPYRGNEQFF. CDR3 bases: TGTGCCAGCAGACCTTACAGGGGCAATGAGCAGTTCTTC.

The J gene is TRBJ1-4, the V gene TRBV4-1; TRBD1 is a possible D gene (6 bases). This CDR3 region has 17 residues. Trimming shortened V by 3 bases and J by 4 bases, and 18 bases separated the two germline ends. CDR1 and CDR2 from the germline V gene are MGHRA and YSYEKL. The CDR3 region has the DNA TGCGCCAGCAGCCAGGAGGCCCAGGGGAGGGGTAATGAAAAACTGTTTTTT. Amino acids: CASSQEAQGRGNEKLFF.

The V call is TRBV6-6, the J call TRBJ1-2; a weak D match, TRBD1 (6 bases). V shed 4 bases and J shed 4 bases, with 19 bases lying between them. CDR1 and CDR2 from the germline V gene are MNHNY and SVGAGI (reference sequence). The CDR3 extends over 16 amino acids. In DNA, the CDR3 is TGTGCCAGCAGTTCCTCCGCACAGGGATCTGTCTATGGCTACACCTTC. The encoded protein is CASSSSAQGSVYGYTF.

The chain uses TRBV4-1 and TRBJ2-6; D is perhaps TRBD2 (5 bases). CDR1 MGHRA and CDR2 YSYEKL come from the germline V gene. This CDR3 region has 16 residues. Trimming shortened V by 1 base and J by 2 bases, and 9 bases separated the two germline ends. CDR3 in DNA: TGCGCCAGCAGCCAAGTGGTGAGGGCTGGGGCCAACGTCCTGACTTTC. As protein: CASSQVVRAGANVLTF.

This clone was picked up a small number of times. The chain recombines TRBV5-1 with TRBJ2-7, with TRBD1 matching 7 bases. Germline V gene sequence: CDR1 SGHRS, CDR2 YFSETQ. The CDR3 loop spans 15 amino acids. V lost 0 bases to trimming and J lost 3 bases; unmatched junction nucleotides: 6. As DNA, the CDR3 is TGCGCCAGCAGCTTGGAACGGGGACAGAGCTACGAGCAGTACTTC. The encoded protein is CASSLERGQSYEQYF.

The chain has TRBV28 and TRBJ1-5; D is perhaps TRBD1 (6 bases). The CDR3 is 14 amino acids. Germline CDR1 and CDR2: MDHEN and SYDVKM. Trimming shortened V by 5 bases and J by 3 bases, and 11 bases separated the two germline ends. CDR3 DNA: TGTGCCAGCAGTCCTCAGGGGTCCAATCAGCCCCAGCATTTT. This translates into CASSPQGSNQPQHF. Full variable domain (remainder filled in from reference TRBV28 and TRBJ1-5): DVKVTQSSRYLVKRTGEKVFLECVQDMDHENMFWYRQDPGLGLRLIYFSYDVKMKEKGDIPEGYSVSREKKERFSLILESASTNQTSMYLCASSPQGSNQPQHFGDGTRLSIL.

The chain has TRBV5-4 and TRBJ2-4; D possibly corresponds to TRBD2 (6 bases). This CDR3 has 17 residues. Germline CDR1 reads SGHNT; CDR2 reads YYREEE (reference sequence). Trimming removed 0 bases from V and 0 bases from J, with 13 bases in between. CDR3 sequence: CASSLGSGFLAKNIQYF. The DNA of the CDR3 is TGTGCCAGCAGCTTGGGTAGCGGATTTCTAGCCAAAAACATTCAGTACTTC.

With regard to this clone: At one boundary the junction diverges from the germline segment, which might be a read error. The chain has TRBV15 and TRBJ2-1; 7 nucleotides align to TRBD2. The CDR3 contains 17 residues. Per the germline V gene, CDR1 is LNHNV and CDR2 is YYDKDF (reference sequence). The CDR3 is CATSRPRAGERHNGQFF. DNA for the CDR3: TGTGCCACCAGCAGACCACGGGCGGGGGAGAGGCACAATGGGCAGTTCTTC. The variable domain in full, with the rest retrieved from reference TRBV15 and TRBJ2-1, is DAMVIQNPRYQVTQFGKPVTLSCSQTLNHNVMYWYQQKSSQAPKLLFHYYDKDFNNEADTPDNFQSRRPNTSFCFLDIRSPGLGDTAMYLCATSRPRAGERHNGQFFGPGTRLTVL.

This chain joins TRBV2 and TRBJ2-7; D possibly corresponds to TRBD1 (6 bases). This CDR3 comprises 14 residues. Trimming left V 7 bases short and J 6 bases short, with 19 bases between. Germline-derived CDR1 and CDR2 are SNHLY and FYNNEI. CDR3 in amino acids: CASTLDSRAGEQYF. The DNA of the CDR3 is TGTGCCAGCACCCTGGACAGTCGGGCGGGCGAGCAGTACTTC.

The chain is built from TRBV28 and TRBJ2-7; 10 bases are shared with TRBD2. The V segment lost 5 bases and the J segment 11 bases; nucleotides outside the gene matches: 12. CDR1 is MDHEN and CDR2 is SYDVKM in the germline V gene. The CDR3 spans 14 residues. CDR3 amino acids: CASSKVSSGGVKYF. The CDR3 DNA follows: TGTGCCAGCAGTAAGGTTTCAAGCGGGGGGGTTAAGTACTTC.

The V gene is TRBV28, the J gene TRBJ2-4; 9 positions agree with TRBD1. The CDR3 is 20 residues long. J lost 1 base, V lost 2 bases, and 15 bases had no gene match. Germline CDR1 MDHEN, CDR2 SYDVKM. The CDR3: CASSLGEGTGGAWAKNIQYF. In nucleotides, the CDR3 is TGTGCCAGCAGTTTAGGCGAGGGCACAGGGGGCGCGTGGGCCAAAAACATTCAGTACTTC.

The J gene is TRBJ2-5, the V gene TRBV5-1; no firm D call. Trimming left V 0 bases short and J 5 bases short, with 8 bases between. The CDR3 spans 13 residues. Looked up from germline, CDR1 is SGHRS and CDR2 is YFSETQ. The CDR3 DNA sequence: TGCGCCAGCAGCTTGGGAACTTCGGAGACCCAGTACTTC. Encoded protein: CASSLGTSETQYF. The variable domain in full, with the rest retrieved from reference TRBV5-1 and TRBJ2-5, is KAGVTQTPRYLIKTRGQQVTLSCSPISGHRSVSWYQQTPGQGLQFLFEYFSETQRNKGNFPGRFSGRQFSNSRSEMNVSTLELGDSALYLCASSLGTSETQYFGPGTRLLVL.